The entry below gives a single T cell receptor beta chain sequence along with its context. Its cognate antigen is unknown. This specimen comes from a study of blood T cells in healthy people across ages. Study-wide findings and caveats: A roughly linear age-dependent decrease characterized TCR beta diversity per million T cells. The CMV status of each donor remained undetermined, and this could have confounded shifts in expanded clonotypes.

Next came a second PCR, run for about 7 to 12 cycles, which used a sample-barcoded 5' primer along with a J-beta primer mix. One entry per CDR3 protein results from TCRdb running MiXCR on the 5' RACE reads. This sample has 450,000 to 700,000 distinct CDR3 sequences, with 27% found just once. The CDR3 runs to 12 residues. Trimming pared 6 bases from V and 6 bases from J, leaving 14 bases between. The germline gives CDR1 DFQATT, CDR2 SNEGSKA (reference sequence). It was roughly 10 milliliters of peripheral blood that were drawn from each donor. The V call is TRBV20-1, the J call TRBJ1-2, with unresolved D. Input material: blood. This sequence originates from a woman aged 70-85 years in good health. CDR3 DNA: TGCAGTGCATTCTCCCACGAGGATGGCTACACCTTC. Amino acids: CSAFSHEDGYTF.